The clone carrying this T cell receptor (beta chain) has a handful of counts. What it binds is unknown. The sample originates from a study of T cells after yellow fever vaccination. The overall study: The SMART-Seq v4 Ultra Low Input method served to prepare the low-cell-number fractions. Broader study findings: It was a weaker secondary response, yet one that peaked faster, at day 5 versus 15. Abundant clonotypes from the bulk population could have been carried over as contaminants into FACS-sorted repertoires.

UMIs were added to TCR cDNA along with a universal primer site when it was made by 5'RACE template switching. A single record per CDR3 protein comes from TCRdb applying MiXCR to the 5' RACE reads. The sample has approximately 350,000 distinct CDR3 sequences; roughly 12% are singletons. Sequences were derived from PBMCs, sampled on the day of the first yellow fever vaccination. This TCR was recovered from a man aged 18 to 30 who received the YFV17D yellow fever vaccine.

The CDR3 protein is CASSYSGGINTEAFF. CDR3 sequence (DNA): TGTGCCAGCAGTTACTCGGGGGGCATAAACACTGAAGCTTTCTTT. The gene calls are TRBV6-2 or TRBV6-3 and TRBJ1-1; possibly TRBD1 for D (6 bases). Trimming stripped 0 bases from V and 2 bases from J, with 10 bases between. This CDR3 is 15 amino acids long. Germline V gene data show CDR1 as MNHEY and CDR2 as SVGEGT.